This T cell receptor beta chain was identified during a study of blood T cells in healthy people across ages. The use of a sample-barcoded 5' primer and a J-beta primer mix characterized a second PCR of roughly 6 to 12 cycles. A template-switch adaptor that had 12 random nucleotides put a tag on each cDNA molecule. TCRdb reanalysed the 5' RACE reads using MiXCR and keeps one entry per CDR3 protein. The table includes about 640,000 distinct CDR3 sequences, around 43% detected once. V was pared by 6 bases and J by 11 bases, with 25 bases of the junction left unmatched. Germline V CDR1 and CDR2: SQVTM, ANQGSEA. The CDR3 sequence is 17 residues long.

Input material: blood. The V gene is TRBV29-1, the J gene TRBJ2-5; 9 bases map to TRBD2. The sequence was collected from an elderly man in good health. For the CDR3, the DNA is TGCAGCGTGTCGGGACTAGCAGGAGATCGATCCTACAATGAGCAGTACTTC. It codes for CSVSGLAGDRSYNEQYF.